This is a list of T cell receptor beta chains from one sample in a study of T cell repertoires in cytomegalovirus infection. These receptors are not linked to any known antigen. MiXCR, run by TCRdb on the reads, gives a single entry per CDR3 protein. Seen here are around 310,000 distinct CDR3 sequences, approximately 32% observed once, and the top ten hold roughly 20%. This sample comprised cultured PBMCs, obtained from culture after CMV antigen stimulation. The receptor source for this set is a human donor in good health (CMV status not recorded). Some clones in this sample may be carry-over from other donors' samples. The conserved cysteine and the conserved F or W are not part of the CDR3 here.

>TRBJ1-1|TRBV28
ASSSGRRLRSTEAF
>TRBJ2-2|TRBV7-9
ASTLGANTGELF
>TRBJ2-1|TRBV20-1
SAGWSAGGPVNEQF
>TRBJ2-3|TRBV6-6
ASSYLWRGSGTDTQY
>TRBJ1-1|TRBV10-3
AISEPAGTGGFMNTEAF
>TRBJ2-5|TRBV24-1
ATSLAGRETQY
>TRBJ2-1|TRBV6-5
ASSYRDRGLSSYNEQF
>TRBJ2-1|TRBV6-5
ASSYSSPGGGGDEQF
>TRBJ1-1|TRBV6-5
ASSGRDSMNTEAF
>TRBJ1-3|TRBV5-1
ASSLTPSGNTIY
>TRBJ2-1|TRBV12-3/TRBV12-4
ASSPGLKNNEQF
>TRBJ1-2|TRBV2
ASNGVAYGYT
>TRBJ1-6|TRBV14
ASSQEPTAYNSPLH
>TRBJ1-2|TRBV4-3
ASSQISTVSYGYT
>TRBJ1-1|TRBV7-6
ASSNQGAEAF
>TRBJ2-6|TRBV5-1
ASSNVGSGANVLT
>TRBJ2-2|TRBV11-3
ASSNRQRGELF
>TRBJ2-1|TRBV27
ASSRDRSSYNEQF
>TRBJ2-2|TRBV7-8
ASSRQGLNTGELF
>TRBJ1-1|TRBV7-6
ASSFSEMNTEAS
>TRBJ2-2|TRBV7-8
ASSLAFMGGYTGELF
>TRBJ1-2|TRBV19
ASSMTSRIYGYT
>TRBJ2-7|TRBV7-3
ASSPTVGTRYEQY
>TRBJ1-1|TRBV27
ASSLSFRQGKNTEAF
>TRBJ2-7|TRBV20-1
SARLAGGWEQY
>TRBJ1-2|TRBV12-3/TRBV12-4
ASNFRGAYGYT
>TRBJ1-1|TRBV2
ASTDRENTEAF
>TRBJ2-1|TRBV6-5
ASSRGLAGGGEQF
>TRBJ2-7|TRBV6-8
ASSYSGGFGEQY
>TRBJ2-6|TRBV6-1
ASSEFRVSSGANVLT
>TRBJ2-5|TRBV5-6
ASSSTGTSGQETQY
>TRBJ1-2|TRBV29-1
SVYGVLGVENYGYT
>TRBJ2-7|TRBV6-1
ASKEGYGRGPYYEQY
>TRBJ2-2|TRBV27
ASSPGGFNTGELF
>TRBJ2-5|TRBV28
ASSGAPGGLEEAQY
>TRBJ2-3|TRBV6-1
ASSEVWGVADTQY
>TRBJ2-6|TRBV19
ASSIEAGVGANVLT
>TRBJ1-5|TRBV7-2
ASSLETGGGNQPQH
>TRBJ1-4|TRBV27
ASSLTRIATNEKLF
>TRBJ2-1|TRBV29-1
SVESRDLGNEQF
>TRBJ2-1|TRBV25-1
ASSPSTREQF
>TRBJ2-5|TRBV18
ASRVKGTGETQY
>TRBJ1-1|TRBV27
ASSWTDSRTEAF
>TRBJ2-2|TRBV24-1
ATSDLENTGELF
>TRBJ1-4|TRBV29-1
SVAGGSTNEKLF
>TRBJ1-5|TRBV28
ASLRVDQPQH
>TRBJ2-7|TRBV5-1
ASSQRTASSYEQY
>TRBJ2-7|TRBV20-1
SAFTGGGNEQY